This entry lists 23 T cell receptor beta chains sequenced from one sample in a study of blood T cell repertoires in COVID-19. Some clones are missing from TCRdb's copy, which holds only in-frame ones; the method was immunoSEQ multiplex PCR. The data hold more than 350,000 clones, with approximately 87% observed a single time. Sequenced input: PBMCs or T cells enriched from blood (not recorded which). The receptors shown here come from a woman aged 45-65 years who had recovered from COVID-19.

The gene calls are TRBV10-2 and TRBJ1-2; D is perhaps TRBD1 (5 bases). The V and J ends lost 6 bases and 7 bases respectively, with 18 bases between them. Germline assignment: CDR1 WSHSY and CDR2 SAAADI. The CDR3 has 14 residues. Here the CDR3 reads CASRIQDPQAGYTF. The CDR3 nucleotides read TGCGCCAGCAGGATACAGGACCCACAAGCTGGCTACACCTTC.

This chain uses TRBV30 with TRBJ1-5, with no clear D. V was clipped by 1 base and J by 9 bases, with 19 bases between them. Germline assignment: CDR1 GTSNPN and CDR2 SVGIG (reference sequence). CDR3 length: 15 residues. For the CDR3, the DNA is TGTGCCTGGAGTGCAGACGGGGTCGGGTCGACGCCCCAGCATTTT. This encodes CAWSADGVGSTPQHF.

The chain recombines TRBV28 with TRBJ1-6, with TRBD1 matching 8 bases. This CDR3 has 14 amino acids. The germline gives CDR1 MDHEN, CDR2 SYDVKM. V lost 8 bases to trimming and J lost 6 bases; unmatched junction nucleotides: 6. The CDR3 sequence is CASASGGSNSPLHF. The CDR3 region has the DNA TGTGCCAGCGCCTCAGGGGGCTCTAATTCACCCCTCCACTTT.

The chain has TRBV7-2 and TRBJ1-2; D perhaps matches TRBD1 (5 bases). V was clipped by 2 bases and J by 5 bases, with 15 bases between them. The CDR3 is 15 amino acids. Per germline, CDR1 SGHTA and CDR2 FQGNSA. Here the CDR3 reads CASSLLGRDLYGYTF. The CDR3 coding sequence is TGTGCCAGCAGCTTACTAGGCAGGGATTTGTATGGCTACACCTTC. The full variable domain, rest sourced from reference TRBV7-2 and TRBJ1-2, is GAGVSQSPSNKVTEKGKDVELRCDPISGHTALYWYRQSLGQGLEFLIYFQGNSAPDKSGLPSDRFSAERTGGSVSTLTIQRTQQEDSAVYLCASSLLGRDLYGYTFGSGTRLTVV.

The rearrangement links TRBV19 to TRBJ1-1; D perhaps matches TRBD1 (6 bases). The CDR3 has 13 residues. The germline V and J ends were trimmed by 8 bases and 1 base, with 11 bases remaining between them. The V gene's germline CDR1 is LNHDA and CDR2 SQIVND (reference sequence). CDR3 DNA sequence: TGTGCCAGTCTCAGGGGCCGGAACACTGAAGCTTTCTTT. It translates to CASLRGRNTEAFF.

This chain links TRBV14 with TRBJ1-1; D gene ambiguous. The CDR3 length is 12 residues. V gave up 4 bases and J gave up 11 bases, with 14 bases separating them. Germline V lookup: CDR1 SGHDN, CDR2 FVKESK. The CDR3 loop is CASSPPGGRAFF. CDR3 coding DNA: TGTGCCAGCAGCCCCCCGGGAGGGAGGGCTTTCTTT.

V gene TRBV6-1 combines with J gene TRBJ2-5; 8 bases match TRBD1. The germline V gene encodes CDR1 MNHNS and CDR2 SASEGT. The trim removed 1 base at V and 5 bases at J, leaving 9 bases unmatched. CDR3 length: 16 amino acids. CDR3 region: CASSEGWTGRRETQYF. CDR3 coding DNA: TGTGCCAGCAGTGAAGGGTGGACAGGGCGGCGGGAGACCCAGTACTTC.

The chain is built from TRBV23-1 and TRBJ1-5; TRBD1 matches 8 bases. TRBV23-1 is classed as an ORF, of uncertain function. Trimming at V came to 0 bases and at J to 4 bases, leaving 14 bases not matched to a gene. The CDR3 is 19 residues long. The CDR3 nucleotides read TGCGCCAGCAGTCAATCGGCCAGGGGGCCTCAATATGGGAATCAGCCCCAGCATTTT. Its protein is CASSQSARGPQYGNQPQHF.

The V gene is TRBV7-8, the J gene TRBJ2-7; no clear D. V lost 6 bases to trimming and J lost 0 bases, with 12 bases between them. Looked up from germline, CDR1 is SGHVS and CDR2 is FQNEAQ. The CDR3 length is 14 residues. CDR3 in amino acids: CASSSMESSYEQYF. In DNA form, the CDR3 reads TGTGCCAGCAGTTCAATGGAGAGCTCCTACGAGCAGTACTTC.

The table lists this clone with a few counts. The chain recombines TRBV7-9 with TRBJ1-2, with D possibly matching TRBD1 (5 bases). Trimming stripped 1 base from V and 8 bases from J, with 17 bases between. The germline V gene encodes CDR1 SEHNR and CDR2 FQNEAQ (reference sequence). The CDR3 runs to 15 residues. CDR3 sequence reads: CASSLVPSSWGGYTF. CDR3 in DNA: TGTGCCAGCAGCTTAGTGCCCTCCTCCTGGGGCGGCTACACCTTC.

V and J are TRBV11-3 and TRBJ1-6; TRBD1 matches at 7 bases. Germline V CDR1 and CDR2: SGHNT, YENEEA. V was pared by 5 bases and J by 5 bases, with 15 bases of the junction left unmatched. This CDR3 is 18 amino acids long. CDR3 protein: CASSLKGARGGDNSPLHF. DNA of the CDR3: TGTGCCAGCAGCCTTAAGGGGGCCCGTGGTGGGGATAATTCACCCCTCCACTTT.

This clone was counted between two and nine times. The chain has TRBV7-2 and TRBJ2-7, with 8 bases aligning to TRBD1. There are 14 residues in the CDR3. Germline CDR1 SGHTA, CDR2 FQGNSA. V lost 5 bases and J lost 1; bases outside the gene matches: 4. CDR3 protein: CASSRDRSSYEQYF. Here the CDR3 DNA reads TGTGCCAGCAGCCGGGACAGGTCTTCCTACGAGCAGTACTTC.

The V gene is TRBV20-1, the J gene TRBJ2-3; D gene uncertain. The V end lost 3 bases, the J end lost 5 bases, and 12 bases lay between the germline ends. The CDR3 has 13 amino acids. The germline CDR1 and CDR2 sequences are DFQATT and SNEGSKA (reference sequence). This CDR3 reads CSASSRVGDTQYF. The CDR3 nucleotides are TGCAGTGCTAGTTCCCGTGTCGGAGATACGCAGTATTTT.

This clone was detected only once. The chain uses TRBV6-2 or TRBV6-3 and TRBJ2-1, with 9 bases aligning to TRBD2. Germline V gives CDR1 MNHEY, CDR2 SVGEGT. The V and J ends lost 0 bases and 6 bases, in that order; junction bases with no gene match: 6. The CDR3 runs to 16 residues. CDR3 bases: TGTGCCAGCAGTTACTCACCGGGACTAGCCGTCAATGAGCAGTTCTTC. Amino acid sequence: CASSYSPGLAVNEQFF.

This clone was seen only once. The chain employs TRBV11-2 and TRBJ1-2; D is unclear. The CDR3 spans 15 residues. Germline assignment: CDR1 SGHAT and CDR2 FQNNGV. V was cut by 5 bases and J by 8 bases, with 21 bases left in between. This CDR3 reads CASSELSKLSVGYTF. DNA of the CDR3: TGTGCCAGCAGCGAACTTTCCAAACTGAGTGTCGGCTACACCTTC. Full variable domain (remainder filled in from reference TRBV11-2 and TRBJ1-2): EAGVAQSPRYKIIEKRQSVAFWCNPISGHATLYWYQQILGQGPKLLIQFQNNGVVDDSQLPKDRFSAERLKGVDSTLKIQPAKLEDSAVYLCASSELSKLSVGYTFGSGTRLTVV.

The CDR3 bases are TGTGCCAGCAGCCAATGGGTGGGGGCAGAAAACTATGGCTACACCTTC. As protein: CASSQWVGAENYGYTF. The rearrangement links TRBV3-1 (or the pseudogene TRBV3-2) to TRBJ1-2, with D maybe TRBD1 (6 bases). Trimming took off 2 bases at V and 2 bases at J, with 15 bases between the two ends. CDR3 length: 16 residues. The germline V gene has CDR1 LGHDT and CDR2 YNNKEL (reference sequence).

The CDR3 here is CASSSQGTSYEQYF. The CDR3 nucleotides are TGCGCCAGCAGTAGTCAGGGGACCTCCTACGAGCAGTACTTC. The genes are TRBV5-1 and TRBJ2-7; maybe TRBD1 (6 bases). Germline V CDR1 and CDR2: SGHRS, YFSETQ. V lost 5 bases, J lost 0 bases, and 12 bases lay in between. There are 14 residues in the CDR3.

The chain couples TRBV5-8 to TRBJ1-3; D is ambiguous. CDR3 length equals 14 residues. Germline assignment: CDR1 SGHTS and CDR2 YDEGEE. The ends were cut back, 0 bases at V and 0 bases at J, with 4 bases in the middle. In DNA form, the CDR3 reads TGTGCCAGCAGCTTGGGAGTCTCTGGAAACACCATATATTTT. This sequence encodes CASSLGVSGNTIYF.

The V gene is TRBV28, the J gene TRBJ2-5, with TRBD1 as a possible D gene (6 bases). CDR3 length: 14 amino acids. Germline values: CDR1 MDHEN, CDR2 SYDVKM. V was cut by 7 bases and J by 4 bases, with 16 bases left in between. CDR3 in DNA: TGTGCCAGCATCTCACAGGGACAAGGAGAGACCCAGTACTTC. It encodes CASISQGQGETQYF.

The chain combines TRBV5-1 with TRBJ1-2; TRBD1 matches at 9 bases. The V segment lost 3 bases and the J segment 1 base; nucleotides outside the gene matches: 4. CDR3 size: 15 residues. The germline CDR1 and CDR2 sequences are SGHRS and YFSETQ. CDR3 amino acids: CASSWGDRDNYGYTF. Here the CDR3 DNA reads TGCGCCAGCAGCTGGGGGGACAGGGATAACTATGGCTACACCTTC. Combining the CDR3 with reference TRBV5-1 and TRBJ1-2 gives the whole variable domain KAGVTQTPRYLIKTRGQQVTLSCSPISGHRSVSWYQQTPGQGLQFLFEYFSETQRNKGNFPGRFSGRQFSNSRSEMNVSTLELGDSALYLCASSWGDRDNYGYTFGSGTRLTVV.

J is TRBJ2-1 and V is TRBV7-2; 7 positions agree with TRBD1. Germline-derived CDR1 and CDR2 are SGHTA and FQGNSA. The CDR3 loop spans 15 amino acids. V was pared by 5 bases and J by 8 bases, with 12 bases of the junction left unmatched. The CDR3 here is CASSEGQQPLHEQFF. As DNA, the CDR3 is TGTGCCAGCAGCGAGGGACAGCAGCCCCTCCATGAGCAGTTCTTC. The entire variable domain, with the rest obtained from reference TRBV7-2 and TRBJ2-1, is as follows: GAGVSQSPSNKVTEKGKDVELRCDPISGHTALYWYRQSLGQGLEFLIYFQGNSAPDKSGLPSDRFSAERTGGSVSTLTIQRTQQEDSAVYLCASSEGQQPLHEQFFGPGTRLTVL.

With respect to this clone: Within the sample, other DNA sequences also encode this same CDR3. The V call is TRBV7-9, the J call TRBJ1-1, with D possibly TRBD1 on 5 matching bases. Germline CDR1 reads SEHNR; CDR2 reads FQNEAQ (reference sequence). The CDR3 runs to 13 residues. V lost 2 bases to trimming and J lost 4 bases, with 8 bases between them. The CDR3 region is CASSLTGGTEAFF. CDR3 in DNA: TGTGCCAGCAGCTTAACCGGGGGCACTGAAGCTTTCTTT.

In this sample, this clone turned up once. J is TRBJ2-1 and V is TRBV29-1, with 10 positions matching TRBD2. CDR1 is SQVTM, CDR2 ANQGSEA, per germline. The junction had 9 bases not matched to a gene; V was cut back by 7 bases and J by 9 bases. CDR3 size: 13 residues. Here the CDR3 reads CSGGAGGSLEQFF. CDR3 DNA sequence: TGCAGCGGTGGAGCGGGGGGGTCCCTTGAGCAGTTCTTC.